This note documents a single T cell receptor (beta chain) sequence. The antigen remains unidentified. Though nominally healthy at sampling, donors likely had unrecorded immune exposures. These data belong to a study of cytomegalovirus exposure and HLA in healthy donors. Whole-study context: There were 88 million or so unique TCRs (from HLA-typed donors) in an early data release.

Germline CDR1 reads MRHNA; CDR2 reads SNTAGT. Trimming removed 6 bases from V and 5 bases from J; junction bases left unmatched: 8. CDR3 length: 16 residues. The PCR made use of 60 Vbeta and 13 Jbeta primers. Profiling relied on immunoSEQ multiplex PCR, and the TCRdb table lists in-frame clones only, not all of them. The repertoire holds fewer than 200,000 clones, with about 88% as singletons. Overall study findings and caveats: Presence/absence comparisons presumed near-even sequencing depth among donors. Immune exposure information available was restricted to CMV serostatus.

This chain uses TRBV6-4 with TRBJ1-6; 9 nucleotides match TRBD1. The sample comprised PBMCs. The TCR comes from a girl younger than two in good health and CMV-seronegative. The chain's CDR3 is CASRFSDRGNNSPLHF. The CDR3 region has the DNA TGTGCCAGCAGATTTTCGGACAGGGGTAATAATTCACCCCTCCACTTT.